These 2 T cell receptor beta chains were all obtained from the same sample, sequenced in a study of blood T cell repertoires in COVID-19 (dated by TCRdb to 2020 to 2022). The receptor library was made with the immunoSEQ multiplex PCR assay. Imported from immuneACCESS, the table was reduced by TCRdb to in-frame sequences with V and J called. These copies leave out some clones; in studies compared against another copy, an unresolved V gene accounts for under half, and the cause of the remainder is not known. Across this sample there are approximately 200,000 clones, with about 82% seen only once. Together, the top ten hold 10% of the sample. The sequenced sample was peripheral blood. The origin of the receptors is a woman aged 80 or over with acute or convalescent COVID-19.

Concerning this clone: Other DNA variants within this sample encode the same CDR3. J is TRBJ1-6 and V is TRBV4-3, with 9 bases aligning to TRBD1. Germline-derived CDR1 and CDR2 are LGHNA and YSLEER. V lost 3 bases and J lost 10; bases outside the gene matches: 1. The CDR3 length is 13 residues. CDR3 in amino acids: CASSQDRGSPLHF. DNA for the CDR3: TGCGCCAGCAGCCAGGACAGGGGATCACCCCTCCACTTT.

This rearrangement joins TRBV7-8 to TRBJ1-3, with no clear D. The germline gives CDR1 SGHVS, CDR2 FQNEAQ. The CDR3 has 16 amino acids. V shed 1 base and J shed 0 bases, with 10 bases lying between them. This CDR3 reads CASSLGYASSGNTIYF. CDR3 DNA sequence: TGTGCCAGCAGCTTAGGTTATGCCAGCTCTGGAAACACCATATATTTT.